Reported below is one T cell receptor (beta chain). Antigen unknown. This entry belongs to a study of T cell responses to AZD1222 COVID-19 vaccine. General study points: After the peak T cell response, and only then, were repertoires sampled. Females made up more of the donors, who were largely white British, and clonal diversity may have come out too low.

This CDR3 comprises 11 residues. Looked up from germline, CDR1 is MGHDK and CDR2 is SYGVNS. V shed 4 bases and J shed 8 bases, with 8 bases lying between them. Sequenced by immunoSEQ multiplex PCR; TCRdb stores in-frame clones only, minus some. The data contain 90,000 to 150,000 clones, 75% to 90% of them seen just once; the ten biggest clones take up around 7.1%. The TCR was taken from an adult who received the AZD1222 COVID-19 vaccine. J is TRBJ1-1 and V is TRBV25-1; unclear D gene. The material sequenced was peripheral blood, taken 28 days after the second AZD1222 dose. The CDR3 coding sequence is TGTGCCAGCAGTGCGTCCCGCGAAGCTTTCTTT. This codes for CASSASREAFF.